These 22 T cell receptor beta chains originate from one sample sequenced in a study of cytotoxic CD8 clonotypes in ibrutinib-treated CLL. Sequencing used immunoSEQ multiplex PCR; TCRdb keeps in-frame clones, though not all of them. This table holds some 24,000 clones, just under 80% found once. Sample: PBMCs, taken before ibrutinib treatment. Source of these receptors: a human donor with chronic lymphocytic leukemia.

CDR3 protein: CASTVNEKLFF. CDR3 in DNA: TGTGCCAGCACTGTCAATGAAAAACTGTTTTTT. V and J are TRBV2 and TRBJ1-4; D gene uncertain. Germline assignment: CDR1 SNHLY and CDR2 FYNNEI. V lost 7 bases, J lost 5 bases, and 5 bases lay in between. The CDR3 is 11 amino acids.

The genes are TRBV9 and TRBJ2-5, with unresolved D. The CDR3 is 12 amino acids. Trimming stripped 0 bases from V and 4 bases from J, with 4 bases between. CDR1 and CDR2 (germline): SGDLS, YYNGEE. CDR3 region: CASSVDLETQYF. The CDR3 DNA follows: TGTGCCAGCAGCGTAGACTTAGAGACCCAGTACTTC. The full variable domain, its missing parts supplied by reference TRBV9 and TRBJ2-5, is DSGVTQTPKHLITATGQRVTLRCSPRSGDLSVYWYQQSLDQGLQFLIQYYNGEERAKGNILERFSAQQFPDLHSELNLSSLELGDSALYFCASSVDLETQYFGPGTRLLVL.

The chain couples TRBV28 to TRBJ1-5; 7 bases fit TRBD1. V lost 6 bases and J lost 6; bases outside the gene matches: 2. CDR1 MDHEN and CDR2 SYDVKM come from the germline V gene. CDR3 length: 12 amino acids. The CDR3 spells CASRPGGQPQHF. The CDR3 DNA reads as TGTGCCAGCAGGCCAGGGGGTCAGCCCCAGCATTTT.

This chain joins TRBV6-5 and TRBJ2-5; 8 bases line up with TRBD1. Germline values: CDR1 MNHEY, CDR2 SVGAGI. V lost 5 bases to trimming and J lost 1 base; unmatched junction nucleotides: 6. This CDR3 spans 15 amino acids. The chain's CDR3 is CASSQLDRGQETQYF. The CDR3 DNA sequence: TGTGCCAGCAGTCAGCTCGACAGGGGCCAAGAGACCCAGTACTTC.

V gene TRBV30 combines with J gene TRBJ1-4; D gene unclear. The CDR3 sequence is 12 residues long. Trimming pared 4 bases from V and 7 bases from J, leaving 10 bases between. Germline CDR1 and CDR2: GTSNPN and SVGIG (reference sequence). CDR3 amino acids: CAWNQISEKLFF. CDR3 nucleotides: TGTGCCTGGAATCAAATAAGTGAAAAACTGTTTTTT.

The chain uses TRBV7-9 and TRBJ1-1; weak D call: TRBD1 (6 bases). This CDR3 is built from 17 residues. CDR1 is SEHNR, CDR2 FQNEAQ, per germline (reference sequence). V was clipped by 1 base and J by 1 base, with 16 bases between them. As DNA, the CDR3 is TGTGCCAGCAGCTTAGGGGCGGGTACAGGGCCGAACACTGAAGCTTTCTTT. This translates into CASSLGAGTGPNTEAFF.

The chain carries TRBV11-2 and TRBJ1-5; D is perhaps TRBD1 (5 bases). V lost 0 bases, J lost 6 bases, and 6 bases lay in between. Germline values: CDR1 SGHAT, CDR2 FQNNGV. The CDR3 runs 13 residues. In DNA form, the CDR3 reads TGTGCCAGCAGCTTAGAAGGGGTTCAGCCCCAGCATTTT. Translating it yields CASSLEGVQPQHF.

CDR3 residues: CASKPLAGGTSDTQYF. CDR3 nucleotides: TGTGCCAGCAAACCATTAGCGGGAGGAACCTCAGATACGCAGTATTTT. The V and J genes are TRBV2 and TRBJ2-3, with 10 nucleotides matching TRBD2. This CDR3 has 16 residues. CDR1 is SNHLY, CDR2 FYNNEI, per germline. The trim removed 7 bases at V and 4 bases at J, leaving 11 bases unmatched.

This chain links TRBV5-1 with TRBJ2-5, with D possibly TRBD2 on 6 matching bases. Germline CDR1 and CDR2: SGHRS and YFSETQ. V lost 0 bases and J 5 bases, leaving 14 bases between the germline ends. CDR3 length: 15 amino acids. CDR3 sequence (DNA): TGCGCCAGCAGCTTGGAGGTGGCGGGGAGGGAGACCCAGTACTTC. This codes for CASSLEVAGRETQYF.

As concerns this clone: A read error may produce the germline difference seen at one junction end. CDR3: CATSRDVKGEAEQF. The CDR3 DNA reads TGTGCCACCAGCAGAGATGTAAAGGGGGAAGCCGAGCAATTC. The rearrangement joins TRBV15 to TRBJ2-7, with D possibly TRBD1 on 6 matching bases. This CDR3 region has 14 residues. Per germline, CDR1 LNHNV and CDR2 YYDKDF (reference sequence).

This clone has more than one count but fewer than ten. For the CDR3, the DNA is TGTGCCAGCACGGGGGCTGCCAATCAGCCCCAGCATTTT. Encoded protein: CASTGAANQPQHF. V and J are TRBV6-6 and TRBJ1-5, with D perhaps TRBD1 (6 bases). The CDR3 spans 13 residues. Trimming stripped 7 bases from V and 3 bases from J, with 10 bases between. CDR1 MNHNY and CDR2 SVGAGI come from the germline V gene (reference sequence).

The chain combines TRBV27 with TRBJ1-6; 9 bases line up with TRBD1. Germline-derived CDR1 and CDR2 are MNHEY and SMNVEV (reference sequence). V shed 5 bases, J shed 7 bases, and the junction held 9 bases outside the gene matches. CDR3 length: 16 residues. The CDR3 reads CASSTVGQGRNSPLHF. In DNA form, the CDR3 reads TGTGCCAGCAGTACTGTCGGACAGGGGCGAAATTCACCCCTCCACTTT.

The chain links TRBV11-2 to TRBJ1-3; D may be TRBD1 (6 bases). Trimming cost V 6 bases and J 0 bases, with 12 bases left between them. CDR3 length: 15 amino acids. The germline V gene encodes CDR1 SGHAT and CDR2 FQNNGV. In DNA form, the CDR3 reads TGTGCCAGCAGACCCTCAGGGGCCTCTGGAAACACCATATATTTT. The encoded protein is CASRPSGASGNTIYF.

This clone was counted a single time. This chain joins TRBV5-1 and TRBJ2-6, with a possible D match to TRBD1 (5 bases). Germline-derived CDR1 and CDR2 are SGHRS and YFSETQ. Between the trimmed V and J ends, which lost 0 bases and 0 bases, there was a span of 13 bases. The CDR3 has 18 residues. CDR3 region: CASSLAVGQSSGANVLTF. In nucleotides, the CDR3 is TGCGCCAGCAGCTTGGCGGTGGGGCAGAGCTCTGGGGCCAACGTCCTGACTTTC.

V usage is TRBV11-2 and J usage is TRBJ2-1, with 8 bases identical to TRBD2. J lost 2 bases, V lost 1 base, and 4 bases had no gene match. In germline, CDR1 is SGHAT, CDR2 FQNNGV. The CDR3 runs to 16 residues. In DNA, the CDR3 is TGTGCCAGCAGCTTAGTATCTAGCGGGCCCTACAATGAGCAGTTCTTC. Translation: CASSLVSSGPYNEQFF.

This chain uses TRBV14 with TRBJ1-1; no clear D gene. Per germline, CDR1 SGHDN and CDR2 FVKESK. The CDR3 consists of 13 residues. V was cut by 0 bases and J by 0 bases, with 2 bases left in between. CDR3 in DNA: TGTGCCAGCAGCCAAGAGCTGAACACTGAAGCTTTCTTT. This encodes CASSQELNTEAFF.

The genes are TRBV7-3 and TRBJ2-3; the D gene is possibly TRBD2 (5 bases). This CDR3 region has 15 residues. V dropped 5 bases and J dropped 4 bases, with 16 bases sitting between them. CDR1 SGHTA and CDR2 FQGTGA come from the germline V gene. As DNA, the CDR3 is TGTGCCAGCAGCCATGGACTCACGGGCCCAGATACGCAGTATTTT. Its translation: CASSHGLTGPDTQYF.

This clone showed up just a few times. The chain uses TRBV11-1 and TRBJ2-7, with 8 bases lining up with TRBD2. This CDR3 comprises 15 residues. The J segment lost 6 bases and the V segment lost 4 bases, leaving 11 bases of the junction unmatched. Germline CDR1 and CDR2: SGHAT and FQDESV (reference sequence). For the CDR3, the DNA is TGTGCCAGCAGCTCTCCAGCGGGAGCGGGGTCCGAGCAGTACTTC. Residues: CASSSPAGAGSEQYF.

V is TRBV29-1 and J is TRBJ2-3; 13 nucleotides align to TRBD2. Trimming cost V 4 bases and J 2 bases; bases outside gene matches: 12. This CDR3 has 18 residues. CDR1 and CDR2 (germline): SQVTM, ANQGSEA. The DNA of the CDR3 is TGCAGCGTTGGGAGAGGACTAGCGGGAGTGGGGGCCACAGATACGCAGTATTTT. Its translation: CSVGRGLAGVGATDTQYF.

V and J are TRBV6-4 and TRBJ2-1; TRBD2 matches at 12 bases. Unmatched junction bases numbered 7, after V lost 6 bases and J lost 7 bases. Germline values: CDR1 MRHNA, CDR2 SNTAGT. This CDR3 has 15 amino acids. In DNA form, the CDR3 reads TGTGCCAGCAGCCGAGAGGGACTAGCGGGTAATGAGCAGTTCTTC. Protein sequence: CASSREGLAGNEQFF.

This CDR3 is CASSQDGTGDNEKLFF. The CDR3 DNA reads TGTGCCAGCAGCCAAGATGGGACAGGAGATAATGAAAAACTGTTTTTT. The chain has TRBV4-2 and TRBJ1-4; 8 bases fit TRBD1. V was clipped by 0 bases and J by 4 bases; unmatched bases: 4. Germline assignment: CDR1 LGHNA and CDR2 YNFKEQ. The CDR3 has 16 residues.

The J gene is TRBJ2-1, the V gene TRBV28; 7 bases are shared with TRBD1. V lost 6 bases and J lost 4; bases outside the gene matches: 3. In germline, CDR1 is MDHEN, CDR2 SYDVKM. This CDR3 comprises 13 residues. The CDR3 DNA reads TGTGCCAGCAGGATGACAGGGTACAATGAGCAGTTCTTC. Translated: CASRMTGYNEQFF. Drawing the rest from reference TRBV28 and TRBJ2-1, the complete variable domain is DVKVTQSSRYLVKRTGEKVFLECVQDMDHENMFWYRQDPGLGLRLIYFSYDVKMKEKGDIPEGYSVSREKKERFSLILESASTNQTSMYLCASRMTGYNEQFFGPGTRLTVL.